This T cell receptor (beta chain) was sequenced in a study of cytomegalovirus exposure and HLA in healthy donors. Overall study findings and caveats: It has been reported that TCR beta sequences accurately predicted the HLA-A and HLA-B alleles of most subjects. CMV serostatus alone was available as immune exposure information. When presence/absence was analysed, sequencing depth was taken to be roughly uniform across donors.

Each donor was nominally healthy when sampled (though unrecorded immune exposures were likely). Vbeta (60) and Jbeta (13) primers were used in the PCR. Clones were sequenced by immunoSEQ multiplex PCR, and TCRdb holds only the in-frame ones, with some missing. The sample includes about 180,000 clones, about three quarters of them seen just once. Remarks on this clone: What it recognizes is unknown.

The germline V gene has CDR1 MDHEN and CDR2 SYDVKM. This CDR3 comprises 15 residues. V lost 2 bases, J lost 7 bases, and 5 bases stayed unmatched. The chain carries TRBV28 and TRBJ2-1, with 10 bases lining up with TRBD2. The TCR originated in a woman aged 55 to 70 in good health and CMV-seropositive. Sequenced: PBMCs. The CDR3 loop is CASSLVLAGANEQFF. CDR3 DNA sequence: TGTGCCAGCAGTTTAGTTCTAGCGGGAGCGAATGAGCAGTTCTTC.